The clone carrying this T cell receptor (beta chain) is a singleton in its sample. The sample originates from a study of blood T cell repertoires in COVID-19. Across the whole study: Acute-phase and convalescent COVID-19 samples originated in the United States, Italy and Spain. The analysed material was cDNA or gDNA that came from T cells, B-cell-depleted T cells, or PBMCs.

Per the authors' pipeline: Estimated nucleated cell counts came from reference gene primer amplification. TCRdb's copy holds only in-frame clones and misses some; the assay was immunoSEQ multiplex PCR. For V, J and clone size, that table is used; D and trimming come from the DNA. The sample has 200,000 or so clones; approximately 85% are singletons. V lost 4 bases, J lost 5 bases, and 12 bases lay in between. The CDR3 contains 13 residues. Germline values: CDR1 ENHRY, CDR2 SYGVKD. This chain links TRBV10-3 with TRBJ2-7, with D possibly being TRBD1 (6 bases). The clonotype originates from a man aged 55-75 years with acute or convalescent COVID-19. The sample taken for sequencing was peripheral blood. CDR3 in amino acids: CAISAQGSHEQYF. The CDR3 DNA is TGTGCCATCAGTGCCCAGGGGAGCCACGAGCAGTACTTC.